Detailed here is one T cell receptor (beta chain). Alpha- and beta-chain coverage of first-strand cDNA came from TRAV- and TRBV-specific primers. Amplification, which lasted 20 to 25 PCR cycles, used a constant-region primer and V-primer adapter to amplify TCRs. TCRdb analysed the reads with MiXCR anew, one entry per CDR3 protein. The sample holds about 89,000 distinct CDR3 sequences, under 10% seen once. This entry belongs to a study of low-dose radiotherapy and immunotherapy resistance in tumors. As for time point: before trial treatment. All of the donors were given nivolumab, ipilimumab, aspirin, low-dose cyclophosphamide and low-dose radiotherapy as part of RACIN, a single-arm trial. The V gene end was trimmed by 5 bases and the J gene end by 3 bases; junction bases not matched to a gene: 10. Germline V CDR1 and CDR2: SGHAT, FQNNGV. CDR3 size: 16 residues.

This rearrangement joins TRBV11-2 to TRBJ2-3; 8 nucleotides agree with TRBD2. This clonotype was sampled from a male donor with prostate cancer. The specimen comprised PBMCs, sampled before treatment. The CDR3, as DNA: TGTGCCAGCAGCACTCCCCGGGAGGGATTGACAGATACGCAGTATTTT. Its protein is CASSTPREGLTDTQYF.